The T cell receptor (beta chain) under discussion was sequenced for a study of response to subunit inactivated influenza vaccine. Study-wide points: Each seasonal influenza vaccination recruits few new T cells, the authors suggested.

CDR3 length: 14 amino acids. Germline trimming cut 2 bases from V and 7 bases from J; bases unmatched to any gene: 3. CDR1 and CDR2 (germline): MDHEN, SYDVKM. Each CDR3 protein gets one entry after TCRdb re-called the RT-PCR reads with MiXCR. This table holds about 700,000 distinct CDR3 sequences, 15% to 19% found once. This clonotype was counted a few times. Antigen: not known. The clonotype was recovered from a man aged 45-65 years who received an inactivated influenza vaccine. This chain uses TRBV28 with TRBJ2-1; the match to TRBD2 covers 9 bases. The sequencing here drew on PBMCs from blood, taken roughly 12 days after vaccination. In nucleotides, the CDR3 is TGTGCCAGCAGTTTAAGCGGGGGGCAGAATGAGCAGTTCTTC. It encodes CASSLSGGQNEQFF.